Below, 15 T cell receptor beta chains from the same sample are listed, as sequenced in a study of blood T cell repertoires in COVID-19. Some clones are missing from TCRdb's copy, which holds only in-frame ones; the method was immunoSEQ multiplex PCR. The data hold a few hundred thousand clones, with over 75% observed a single time. Sequenced: peripheral blood. These receptors were taken from a woman aged 25 to 45 with COVID-19, enrolled during active disease.

The CDR3 nucleotides read TGTGCCAGCAGTTTATGGGTCAGGGCAGATGGGGCCAACGTCCTGACTTTC. Amino acid sequence: CASSLWVRADGANVLTF. This chain links TRBV28 with TRBJ2-6; D perhaps matches TRBD1 (5 bases). The germline gives CDR1 MDHEN, CDR2 SYDVKM. The V and J ends lost 0 bases and 3 bases respectively, with 12 bases between them. The CDR3 sequence is 17 residues long.

This rearrangement joins TRBV11-2 to TRBJ2-3, with 10 bases identical to TRBD2. Germline V CDR1 and CDR2: SGHAT, FQNNGV. Trimming took 5 bases from V and 5 from J; bases not matched to a gene: 10. CDR3 size: 16 residues. The DNA for the CDR3 is TGTGCCAGCAGCGTTAGGACTAGCGGATCCTTAGATACGCAGTATTTT. Its protein is CASSVRTSGSLDTQYF.

The chain couples TRBV5-1 to TRBJ2-7, with 9 nucleotides matching TRBD2. The CDR3 is 13 residues long. Germline V gene data show CDR1 as SGHRS and CDR2 as YFSETQ. Germline trimming cut 6 bases from V and 6 bases from J; bases unmatched to any gene: 7. CDR3 sequence (DNA): TGCGCCAGCACCTACGTAGCGGGAGCCGAGCAGTACTTC. Its protein is CASTYVAGAEQYF.

This rearrangement joins TRBV5-1 to TRBJ2-2; 8 bases agree with TRBD2. Germline V gene sequence: CDR1 SGHRS, CDR2 YFSETQ. This CDR3 has 15 residues. The trim removed 3 bases at V and 5 bases at J, leaving 6 bases unmatched. CDR3 DNA sequence: TGCGCCAGCAGCTCAAGCGGGAGTGGGACCGGGGAGCTGTTTTTT. This translates into CASSSSGSGTGELFF.

This clone is a singleton in its sample. This sequence joins TRBV9 and TRBJ2-4, with D tentatively TRBD2 (5 bases). Deletions cut 0 bases from V and 3 bases from J, with 10 bases between. There are 15 residues in the CDR3. The germline V gene encodes CDR1 SGDLS and CDR2 YYNGEE. As DNA, the CDR3 is TGTGCCAGCAGCGTAGAGGAACGGGGCAAAAACATTCAGTACTTC. Translation gives CASSVEERGKNIQYF.

This chain links TRBV11-2 with TRBJ2-7; D might be TRBD2 (6 bases). Germline V gives CDR1 SGHAT, CDR2 FQNNGV. The CDR3 has 14 amino acids. With 4 bases removed from V and 6 bases from J, the gap between germline ends came to 16 bases. CDR3 DNA sequence: TGTGCCAGCAGCTCACCTTTAACTAGCTCCGAGCAGTACTTC. It yields the protein CASSSPLTSSEQYF.

Concerning this clone itself: The DNA is omitted, as the CDR3 cannot be located on it reliably, and the CDR3 follows TCRdb's listing. The sample carries other DNA sequences with the same CDR3. The chain carries TRBV21-1 and TRBJ1-3; the table's D call of TRBD1 was not tested on the DNA. TRBV21-1 is recorded as a pseudogene. The CDR3 extends over 16 residues, inclusive of both ends. CDR3 sequence reads: CASSKVGTGSGNTIYF.

Only a few counts were recorded for this clone. The V and J genes are TRBV4-1 and TRBJ1-6, with D maybe TRBD1 (5 bases). CDR1 is MGHRA and CDR2 is YSYEKL in the germline V gene. Trimming cost V 3 bases and J 7 bases, with 7 bases left between them. This CDR3 spans 13 amino acids. DNA for the CDR3: TGCGCCAGCAGCCAGGAGGGGAATTCACCCCTCCACTTT. Its translation is CASSQEGNSPLHF.

The genes are TRBV6-1 and TRBJ2-3; possible D gene TRBD2, 7 bases. This CDR3 has 16 residues. Germline V CDR1 and CDR2: MNHNS, SASEGT. Trimming stripped 1 base from V and 11 bases from J, with 22 bases between. Here the CDR3 DNA reads TGTGCCAGCAGTGAAGAAGTAGGGGGGGTCTCGAATGAGCAGTATTTT. Protein: CASSEEVGGVSNEQYF.

The chain couples TRBV30 to TRBJ2-3, with 8 bases matching TRBD2. The germline gives CDR1 GTSNPN, CDR2 SVGIG (reference sequence). The J segment lost 3 bases and the V segment lost 2 bases, leaving 4 bases of the junction unmatched. The CDR3 has 14 amino acids. In DNA form, the CDR3 reads TGTGCCTGGAGTAAAGCGGGAGTAACAGATACGCAGTATTTT. Residues: CAWSKAGVTDTQYF.

This clone came up a few times. V usage is TRBV7-8 and J usage is TRBJ2-1, with D possibly matching TRBD1 (5 bases). CDR1 and CDR2 (germline): SGHVS, FQNEAQ. V was pared by 5 bases and J by 5 bases, with 13 bases between. This CDR3 is 14 amino acids long. CDR3 coding DNA: TGTGCCAGCAGCGCCACAGGTGGGGACAATGAGCAGTTCTTC. It specifies CASSATGGDNEQFF.

This rearrangement joins TRBV3-1 (or the pseudogene TRBV3-2) to TRBJ2-5, with D possibly being TRBD2 (5 bases). This CDR3 has 14 amino acids. The germline gives CDR1 LGHDT, CDR2 YNNKEL (reference sequence). Trimming shortened V by 1 base and J by 5 bases, and 11 bases separated the two germline ends. CDR3 region: CASSQGSSGETQYF. CDR3 nucleotides: TGTGCCAGCAGCCAAGGAAGCTCGGGGGAGACCCAGTACTTC.

Written as DNA, the CDR3 is TGTGCCAGTATGAGGAGGACAGGGGGGGGTACTGAAGCTTTCTTT. It encodes CASMRRTGGGTEAFF. This chain connects TRBV19 to TRBJ1-1; 10 nucleotides line up with TRBD1. Germline V gives CDR1 LNHDA, CDR2 SQIVND (reference sequence). This CDR3 has 15 amino acids. Unmatched junction bases numbered 10, after V lost 7 bases and J lost 5 bases.

The chain carries TRBV10-2 and TRBJ2-3; no reliable D call. The CDR3 contains 15 residues. V lost 6 bases to trimming and J lost 0 bases, with 13 bases between them. Germline CDR1 is WSHSY and CDR2 is SAAADI. The CDR3 nucleotides are TGCGCCAGCAGAAGAGCGAGGCCTAGCACAGATACGCAGTATTTT. Its translation is CASRRARPSTDTQYF.

The chain is built from TRBV29-1 and TRBJ2-7; TRBD2 matches at 9 bases. Germline V CDR1 and CDR2: SQVTM, ANQGSEA. J was trimmed by 2 bases and V by 3 bases; bases with no gene match: 5. The CDR3 totals 14 residues. CDR3 sequence (DNA): TGCAGCGTTGAGACAGCGGGAGGACCCTACGAGCAGTACTTC. The encoded protein is CSVETAGGPYEQYF.